The 12 T cell receptor beta chains presented below share a single source sample, sequenced in a study of blood T cell repertoires in COVID-19. Assay: immunoSEQ multiplex PCR; the TCRdb copy retains only in-frame clones and omits some. Of under 200,000 clones detected, around four fifths appear once; the ten largest clones hold 2.8%. Sequenced input: peripheral blood. The origin of the receptors is a man between 70 and 80 years old with acute or convalescent COVID-19.

The chain has TRBV5-1 and TRBJ2-2; D is perhaps TRBD2 (6 bases). The CDR3 sequence is 16 residues long. Looked up from germline, CDR1 is SGHRS and CDR2 is YFSETQ. V was trimmed by 0 bases and J by 6 bases, leaving 15 bases between them. The CDR3 bases are TGCGCCAGCAGCTTGGATCCGGGACTTAAATCCGGGGAGCTGTTTTTT. Translation gives CASSLDPGLKSGELFF. Full variable domain (rest looked up from reference TRBV5-1 and TRBJ2-2): KAGVTQTPRYLIKTRGQQVTLSCSPISGHRSVSWYQQTPGQGLQFLFEYFSETQRNKGNFPGRFSGRQFSNSRSEMNVSTLELGDSALYLCASSLDPGLKSGELFFGEGSRLTVL.

This clone has just a few counts. The rearrangement links TRBV11-3 to TRBJ2-1; 14 nucleotides line up with TRBD2. This CDR3 contains 15 residues. Unmatched junction bases numbered 5, after V lost 4 bases and J lost 9 bases. Looked up from germline, CDR1 is SGHNT and CDR2 is YENEEA. CDR3 amino acids: CASSSGTSGRPEQFF. The CDR3, as DNA: TGTGCCAGCAGCTCGGGGACTAGCGGGAGACCTGAGCAGTTCTTC.

The V and J genes are TRBV28 and TRBJ2-7; no definite D call. Between the trimmed V and J ends, which lost 5 bases and 3 bases, there was a span of 5 bases. The CDR3 covers 11 residues. The germline gives CDR1 MDHEN, CDR2 SYDVKM. The DNA for the CDR3 is TGTGCCAGCAGTCCTAACTACGAGCAGTACTTC. This gives the protein CASSPNYEQYF.

This clone was observed a few times. The chain employs TRBV11-2 and TRBJ2-7, with D possibly TRBD2 on 5 matching bases. V shed 0 bases and J shed 6 bases, with 9 bases lying between them. The CDR3 runs to 13 residues. Germline CDR1 is SGHAT and CDR2 is FQNNGV. The CDR3 sequence: CASSLDRGREQYF. The CDR3 DNA is TGTGCCAGCAGCTTAGACCGCGGGCGCGAGCAGTACTTC.

This clone was found a few times. As DNA, the CDR3 is TGTGCCAGCAGCCGACTAGCGGGGTACCAAGAGACCCAGTACTTC. It translates to CASSRLAGYQETQYF. This chain joins TRBV7-9 and TRBJ2-5; 11 bases match TRBD2. Looked up from germline, CDR1 is SEHNR and CDR2 is FQNEAQ (reference sequence). This CDR3 has 15 amino acids. V dropped 5 bases and J dropped 0; count of bases not matched to a gene: 2.

Only a few counts were recorded for this clone. The rearrangement joins TRBV28 to TRBJ1-2; 9 bases align to TRBD1. In germline, CDR1 is MDHEN, CDR2 SYDVKM. V gave up 8 bases and J gave up 4 bases; unmatched junction bases: 5. The CDR3 sequence is 13 residues long. The CDR3 reads CASRTGVLYGYTF. The DNA of the CDR3 is TGTGCCAGCCGGACAGGGGTCCTCTATGGCTACACCTTC.

The V gene is TRBV3-1 (or the pseudogene TRBV3-2), the J gene TRBJ1-5; D unclear. Trimming took 0 bases from V and 7 from J, leaving 7 bases between them. Germline V gene data show CDR1 as LGHDT and CDR2 as YNNKEL (reference sequence). The CDR3 covers 13 residues. The CDR3: CASSQDRGQPQHF. The CDR3, as DNA: TGTGCCAGCAGCCAAGATCGAGGGCAGCCCCAGCATTTT.

The chain is built from TRBV27 and TRBJ1-1; TRBD1 is a possible D gene (5 bases). CDR3 size: 16 residues. Trimming took off 2 bases at V and 5 bases at J, with 18 bases between the two ends. The V gene's germline CDR1 is MNHEY and CDR2 SMNVEV (reference sequence). CDR3 nucleotides: TGTGCCAGCAGTTTAAATTCCTGGGGGGGATGGACTGAAGCTTTCTTT. Its translation: CASSLNSWGGWTEAFF.

CDR3 region: CASSFYPSGNPNTGELFF. In nucleotides, the CDR3 is TGTGCCAGCAGTTTCTATCCTAGCGGGAATCCCAACACCGGGGAGCTGTTTTTT. The genes are TRBV27 and TRBJ2-2, with 9 bases matching TRBD2. V shed 3 bases and J 2 bases; nucleotides not matched to a gene: 10. The CDR3 has 18 residues. CDR1 is MNHEY and CDR2 is SMNVEV in the germline V gene (reference sequence).

V and J are TRBV5-1 and TRBJ1-6, with D tentatively TRBD1 (5 bases). There are 15 residues in the CDR3. The V end lost 0 bases, the J end lost 3 bases, and 7 bases lay between the germline ends. Germline-derived CDR1 and CDR2 are SGHRS and YFSETQ. Written as DNA, the CDR3 is TGCGCCAGCAGCTTGGGACAGATCTATAATTCACCCCTCCACTTT. The encoded protein is CASSLGQIYNSPLHF.

This clone was counted between two and nine times. The chain uses TRBV19 and TRBJ2-5, with D maybe TRBD2 (5 bases). Germline loops: CDR1 LNHDA, CDR2 SQIVND (reference sequence). The CDR3 spans 15 residues. The V gene lost 1 base and the J gene lost 1 base, with 10 bases spanning the gap. The CDR3 nucleotides are TGTGCCAGTAGTATAGGGGAGCTTACCCAAGAGACCCAGTACTTC. As protein: CASSIGELTQETQYF.

This clone was seen just once. V gene TRBV19 combines with J gene TRBJ2-2, with 10 nucleotides matching TRBD2. The trim removed 9 bases at V and 6 bases at J, leaving 7 bases unmatched. The V gene's germline CDR1 is LNHDA and CDR2 SQIVND (reference sequence). The CDR3 spans 14 residues. The CDR3 bases are TGTGCCAGCCGGGGACTAGCGTTTCCCGGGGAGCTGTTTTTT. Translation: CASRGLAFPGELFF.